This T cell receptor (beta chain) was profiled in a study of Graves' ophthalmopathy and Graves' hyperthyroidism (dated by TCRdb to about 2018). In terms of the full investigation: Peripheral blood was collected at initial diagnosis, prior to any treatment. TCR beta repertoire signatures were used to distinguish Graves' ophthalmopathy from Graves' hyperthyroidism and to predict progression to ophthalmopathy. In total, 135 blood samples were TCR-sequenced: under 45 ophthalmopathy, under 80 hyperthyroidism and roughly 17 hyperthyroidism-to-ophthalmopathy patients. To explore V-J signatures that separate ophthalmopathy from hyperthyroidism, a discovery set of about a hundred patients was enrolled, consisting of approximately 44 with ophthalmopathy and roughly 59 with stable hyperthyroidism. The independent validation cohort included approximately 19 hyperthyroidism patients plus 17 patients who later progressed from hyperthyroidism to ophthalmopathy. T-cell repertoires of thyroid tissue and blood were compared in 5 or 6 hyperthyroidism patients. Following sampling, methimazole starting at 30 mg daily was administered to hyperthyroidism patients, and high-dose intravenous methylprednisolone was administered to ophthalmopathy patients. The 100 discovery patients were randomly split 7:3 into training and test sets. Results and caveats for the whole study, not just this receptor: Ophthalmopathy was separated from stable hyperthyroidism by the 13-signature model with about 85% sensitivity and about 81% specificity in cross-validation and with 80%/75% in the test set. Most expanded thyroid clonotypes with a frequency above 0.001 also appeared in blood, which suggests that blood repertoires may reflect the immune response in the thyroid. Sample size was not statistically predetermined, and group allocation was not concealed from the investigators. In validation, the model predicted ophthalmopathy progression with more than 55% sensitivity and roughly 78% specificity; about a dozen predicted patients were CT-confirmed with GO in a median of approximately 6.2 months.

For repertoire sequencing, the TCR beta CDR3 regions were amplified from RNA transcripts. The first round was an RT-PCR using HTBI primers with the Qiagen OneStep RT-PCR kit, and this first round was followed by a second-round multiplex PCR, then size selection and purification. Libraries were sequenced on an Illumina HiSeq2000 using paired-end 100 bp reads. The paper's processing steps were these. SOAPnuke was used for read processing, and reads with adapters, uncalled bases, a mean Phred below 15, or no exact constant-primer or identifier match were discarded. COPE v1.2.5 was used to merge the high-quality paired reads. Clonotypes were defined as unique nucleotide sequences and were aligned to IMGT TRB V, D and J references using MiTCR v1.1. Only V-J combinations with frequency above 0.0001 were analysed, covering 99.2% of repertoires. For each V-J combination, a TCR clonal expansion and chaos score was defined as F50 clonal expansion divided by the chaos observed in the TCRdist matrix. Features were reduced by Welch's t-statistics and random forest to approximately 13 V-J combinations, which fed a naive Bayes classifier. The Morisita-Horn index was used to measure how similar the thyroid and blood repertoires were. TCRdb's own reprocessing of the public reads used fastp at Q25 and MiXCR and kept productive beta chains. Rows with a matching CDR3 protein are joined into one entry that keeps the most common DNA and genes. TCRdb's processing, not the authors' own work, is the source of the V and J calls. The sample includes over 450,000 distinct CDR3 sequences, with roughly 14% observed a single time. The ten top clones hold over 7.5% of the sample.

The table lists this clonotype with a few counts. What this receptor recognizes is not known. Per-base qualities were not stored, and no clone one base away is much larger. Ophthalmopathy patients had moderately to severely active disease, Clinical Activity Score of at least 3, NOSPECS grade of at least 4, and disease duration under 3 months. Patients with other autoimmune diseases, uncontrolled infections, pregnancy or lactation were excluded. Diagnosis was based on clinical symptoms, serum thyroxine, TRAb, thyroid ultrasound and orbital computed tomography. Using Ficoll-Paque density gradient centrifugation, PBMCs were isolated from 10 ml of fresh peripheral blood. Total RNA was extracted with Trizol reagent and quality-checked on an Agilent 2100 Bioanalyzer. Inclusive of the bounding cysteine and phenylalanine, the CDR3 is 18 residues long. CDR3 DNA only is kept here, 54 bases in frame from base 1. The V end gives up 5 bases and the J end 7 bases, leaving 15 bases in the junction not matched to a gene. For CDR1 and CDR2, the germline V gene lists SGHDN and FVKESK.

The chain joins TRBV14 to TRBJ2-4; the central 12 bases match TRBD1. The sequencing input was blood. The TCR comes from a woman aged 25-40 years with Graves' ophthalmopathy. Donor details come from another sample of the same person, matched by shared clones. This receptor carries the CDR3 CASSSGTGGYRERNIQYF. The nucleotide sequence reads as follows: TGTGCCAGCAGCTCCGGGACAGGGGGCTACCGGGAGCGCAACATTCAGTACTTC.